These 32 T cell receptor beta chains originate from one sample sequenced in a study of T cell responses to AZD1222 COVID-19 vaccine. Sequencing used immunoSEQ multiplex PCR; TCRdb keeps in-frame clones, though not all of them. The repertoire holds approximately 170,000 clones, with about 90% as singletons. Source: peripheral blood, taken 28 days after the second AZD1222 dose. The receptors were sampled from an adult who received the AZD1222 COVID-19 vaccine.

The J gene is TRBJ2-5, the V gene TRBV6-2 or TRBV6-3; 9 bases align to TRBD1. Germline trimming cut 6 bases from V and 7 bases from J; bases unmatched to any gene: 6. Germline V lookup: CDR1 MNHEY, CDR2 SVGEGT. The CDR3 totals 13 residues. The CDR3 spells CASSIATGGTQYF. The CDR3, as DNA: TGTGCCAGCAGCATCGCGACAGGGGGGACCCAGTACTTC.

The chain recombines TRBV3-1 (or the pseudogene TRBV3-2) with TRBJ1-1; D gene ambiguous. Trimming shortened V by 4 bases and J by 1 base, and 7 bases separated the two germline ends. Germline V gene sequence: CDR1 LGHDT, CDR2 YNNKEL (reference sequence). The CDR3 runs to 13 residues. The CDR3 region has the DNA TGTGCCAGCAGCCTCGGACGGAACACTGAAGCTTTCTTT. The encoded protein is CASSLGRNTEAFF.

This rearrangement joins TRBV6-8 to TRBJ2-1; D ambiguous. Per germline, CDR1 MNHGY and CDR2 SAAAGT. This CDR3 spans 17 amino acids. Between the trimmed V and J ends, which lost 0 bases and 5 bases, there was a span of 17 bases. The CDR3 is CASSYSNQRRPHNEQFF. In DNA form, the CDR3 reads TGTGCCAGCAGTTACTCGAATCAACGCAGACCACACAATGAGCAGTTCTTC.

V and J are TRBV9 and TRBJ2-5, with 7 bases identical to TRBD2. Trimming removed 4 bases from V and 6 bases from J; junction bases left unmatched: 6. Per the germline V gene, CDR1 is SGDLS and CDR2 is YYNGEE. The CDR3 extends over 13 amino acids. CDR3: CASSMGEGQTQYF. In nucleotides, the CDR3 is TGTGCCAGCAGCATGGGGGAGGGACAGACCCAGTACTTC.

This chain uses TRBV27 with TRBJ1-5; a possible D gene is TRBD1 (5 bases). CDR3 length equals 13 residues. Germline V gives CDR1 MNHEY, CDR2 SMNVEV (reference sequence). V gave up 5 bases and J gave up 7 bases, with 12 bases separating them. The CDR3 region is CASSRQGEQPQHF. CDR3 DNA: TGTGCCAGCAGTCGGCAGGGAGAACAGCCCCAGCATTTT.

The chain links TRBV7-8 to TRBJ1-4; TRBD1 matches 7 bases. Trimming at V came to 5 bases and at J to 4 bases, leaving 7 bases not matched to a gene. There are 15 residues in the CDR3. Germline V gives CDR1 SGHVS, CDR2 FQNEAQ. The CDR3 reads CASSGRGLGNEKLFF. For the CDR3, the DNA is TGTGCCAGCAGCGGCAGGGGGTTGGGTAATGAAAAACTGTTTTTT.

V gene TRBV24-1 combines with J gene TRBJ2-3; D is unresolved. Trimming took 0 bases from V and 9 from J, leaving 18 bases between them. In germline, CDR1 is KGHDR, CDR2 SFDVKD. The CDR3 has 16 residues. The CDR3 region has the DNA TGTGCCACCAGTGATTTGCCCTTTTCTGGGCAGTTGACGCAGTATTTT. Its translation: CATSDLPFSGQLTQYF.

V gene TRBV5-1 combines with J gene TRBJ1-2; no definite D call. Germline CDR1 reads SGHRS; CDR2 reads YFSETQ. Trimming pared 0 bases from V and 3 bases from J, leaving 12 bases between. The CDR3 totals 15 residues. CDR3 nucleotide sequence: TGCGCCAGCAGCTTGGGGGCCGGGAGCGACTATGGCTACACCTTC. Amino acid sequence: CASSLGAGSDYGYTF. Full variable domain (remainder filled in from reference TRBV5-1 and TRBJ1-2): KAGVTQTPRYLIKTRGQQVTLSCSPISGHRSVSWYQQTPGQGLQFLFEYFSETQRNKGNFPGRFSGRQFSNSRSEMNVSTLELGDSALYLCASSLGAGSDYGYTFGSGTRLTVV.

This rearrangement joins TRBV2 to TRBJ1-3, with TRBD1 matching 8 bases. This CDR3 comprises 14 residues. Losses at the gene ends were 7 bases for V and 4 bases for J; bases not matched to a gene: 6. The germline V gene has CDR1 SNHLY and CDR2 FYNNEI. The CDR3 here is CASTLTGAGNTIYF. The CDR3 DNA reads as TGTGCCAGCACCCTGACAGGGGCAGGAAACACCATATATTTT.

The CDR3 reads CASSIRGIGNTIYF. The CDR3, as DNA: TGTGCCAGTAGTATACGGGGAATTGGAAACACCATATATTTT. This chain connects TRBV19 to TRBJ1-3, with no clear D. Germline loops: CDR1 LNHDA, CDR2 SQIVND (reference sequence). Trimming cost V 2 bases and J 3 bases, with 8 bases left between them. The CDR3 has 14 amino acids.

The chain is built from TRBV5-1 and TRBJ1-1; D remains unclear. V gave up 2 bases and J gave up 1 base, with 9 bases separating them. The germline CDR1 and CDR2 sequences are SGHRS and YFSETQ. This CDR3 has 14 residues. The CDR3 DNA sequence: TGCGCCAGCAGCTTATTAGGCACGAACACTGAAGCTTTCTTT. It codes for CASSLLGTNTEAFF.

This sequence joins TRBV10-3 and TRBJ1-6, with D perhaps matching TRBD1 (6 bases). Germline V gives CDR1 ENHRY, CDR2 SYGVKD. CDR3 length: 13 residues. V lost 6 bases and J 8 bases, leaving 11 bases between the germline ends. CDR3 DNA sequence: TGTGCCATCAGACAGGGACAAGATTCACCCCTCCACTTT. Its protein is CAIRQGQDSPLHF.

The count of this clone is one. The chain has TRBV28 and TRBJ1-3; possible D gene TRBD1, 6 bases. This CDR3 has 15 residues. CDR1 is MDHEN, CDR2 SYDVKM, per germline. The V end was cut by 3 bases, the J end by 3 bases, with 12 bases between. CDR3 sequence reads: CASSLPQGFGNTIYF. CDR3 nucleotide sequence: TGTGCCAGCAGTTTGCCACAGGGTTTTGGAAACACCATATATTTT.

CDR3 DNA sequence: TGTGCCAGCAGCTCGGGACTAGCGGGTTTCTACGAGCAGTACTTC. This translates into CASSSGLAGFYEQYF. The chain carries TRBV5-4 and TRBJ2-7, with 12 nucleotides matching TRBD2. The junction had 4 bases not matched to a gene; V was cut back by 3 bases and J by 3 bases. Germline V gene data show CDR1 as SGHNT and CDR2 as YYREEE (reference sequence). The CDR3 consists of 15 residues.

As DNA, the CDR3 is TGTGCCAGCAGCCCCAGTGTGGGGGGCCACGAGCAGTACTTC. Translated: CASSPSVGGHEQYF. V and J are TRBV11-1 and TRBJ2-7; D could derive from TRBD1 or TRBD2 (6 bases each). The CDR3 runs 14 residues. Trimming shortened V by 5 bases and J by 5 bases, and 16 bases separated the two germline ends. Per germline, CDR1 SGHAT and CDR2 FQDESV (reference sequence). The full variable domain, its missing parts supplied by reference TRBV11-1 and TRBJ2-7, is EAEVAQSPRYKITEKSQAVAFWCDPISGHATLYWYRQILGQGPELLVQFQDESVVDDSQLPKDRFSAERLKGVDSTLKIQPAELGDSAMYLCASSPSVGGHEQYFGPGTRLTVT.

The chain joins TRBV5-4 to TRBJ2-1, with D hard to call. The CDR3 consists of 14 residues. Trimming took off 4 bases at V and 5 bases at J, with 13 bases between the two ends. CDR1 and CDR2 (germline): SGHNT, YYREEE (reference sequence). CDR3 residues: CASSPEPKHNEQFF. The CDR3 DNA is TGTGCCAGCAGCCCGGAGCCTAAACACAATGAGCAGTTCTTC.

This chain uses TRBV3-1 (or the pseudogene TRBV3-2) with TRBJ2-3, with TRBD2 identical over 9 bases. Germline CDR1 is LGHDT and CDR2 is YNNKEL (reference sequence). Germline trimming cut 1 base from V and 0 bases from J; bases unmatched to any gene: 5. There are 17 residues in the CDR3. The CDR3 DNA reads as TGTGCCAGCAGCCAAGTTAGCGGGGGAGTTAGCACAGATACGCAGTATTTT. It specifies CASSQVSGGVSTDTQYF.

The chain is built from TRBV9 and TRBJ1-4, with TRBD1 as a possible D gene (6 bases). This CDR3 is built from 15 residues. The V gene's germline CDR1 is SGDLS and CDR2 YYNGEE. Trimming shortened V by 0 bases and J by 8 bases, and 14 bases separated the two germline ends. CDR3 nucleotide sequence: TGTGCCAGCAGCGTAGTAGGGGGTGGACGCGAAAAACTGTTTTTT. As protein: CASSVVGGGREKLFF.

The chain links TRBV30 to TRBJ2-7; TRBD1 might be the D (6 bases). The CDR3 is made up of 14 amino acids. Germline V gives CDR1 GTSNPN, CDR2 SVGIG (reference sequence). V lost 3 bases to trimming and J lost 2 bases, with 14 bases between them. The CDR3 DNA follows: TGTGCCTGGAGCGCAGGGGTCGGGGCCTACGAGCAGTACTTC. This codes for CAWSAGVGAYEQYF.

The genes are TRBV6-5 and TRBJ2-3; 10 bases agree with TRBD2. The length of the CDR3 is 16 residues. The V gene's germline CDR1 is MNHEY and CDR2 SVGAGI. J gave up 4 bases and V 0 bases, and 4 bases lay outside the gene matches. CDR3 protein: CASSYSSGGAADTQYF. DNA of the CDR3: TGTGCCAGCAGTTACTCGAGCGGGGGGGCAGCAGATACGCAGTATTTT.

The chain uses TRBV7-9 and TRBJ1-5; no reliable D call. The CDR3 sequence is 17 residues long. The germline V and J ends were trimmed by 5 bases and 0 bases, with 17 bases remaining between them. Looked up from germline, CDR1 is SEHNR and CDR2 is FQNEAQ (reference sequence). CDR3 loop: CASSPGTSFYSNQPQHF. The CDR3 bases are TGTGCCAGCAGCCCGGGAACATCCTTTTATAGCAATCAGCCCCAGCATTTT.

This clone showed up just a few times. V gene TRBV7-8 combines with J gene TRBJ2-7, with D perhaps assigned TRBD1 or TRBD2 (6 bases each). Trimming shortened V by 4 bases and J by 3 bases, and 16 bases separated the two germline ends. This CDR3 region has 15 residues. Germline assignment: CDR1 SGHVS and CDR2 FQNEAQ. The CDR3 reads CASSSRRLGGYEQYF. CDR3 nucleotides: TGTGCCAGCAGCTCGAGGAGACTAGGGGGCTACGAGCAGTACTTC.

CDR3 protein: CASSTSGQGDSSGANVLTF. CDR3 coding DNA: TGCGCCAGCAGCACATCGGGACAGGGGGATAGCTCTGGGGCCAACGTCCTGACTTTC. The J gene is TRBJ2-6, the V gene TRBV5-1; 11 bases are a match to TRBD1. Germline CDR1 is SGHRS and CDR2 is YFSETQ. CDR3 size: 19 residues. V gave up 4 bases and J gave up 0 bases; unmatched junction bases: 9.

CDR3 sequence: CASSTAPDRGEQYF. CDR3 coding DNA: TGTGCCAGTAGTACTGCACCGGACAGGGGAGAGCAGTACTTC. This rearrangement joins TRBV19 to TRBJ2-7; 9 bases map to TRBD1. Trimming removed 4 bases from V and 7 bases from J; junction bases left unmatched: 8. CDR3 length equals 14 residues. Germline CDR1 LNHDA, CDR2 SQIVND (reference sequence).

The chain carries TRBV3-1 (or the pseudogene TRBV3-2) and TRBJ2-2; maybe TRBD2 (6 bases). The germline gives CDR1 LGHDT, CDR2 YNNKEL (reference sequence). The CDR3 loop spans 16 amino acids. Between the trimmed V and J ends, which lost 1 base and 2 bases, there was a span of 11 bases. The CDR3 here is CASSQGLVVNTGELFF. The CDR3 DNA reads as TGTGCCAGCAGCCAAGGACTAGTGGTAAACACCGGGGAGCTGTTTTTT.

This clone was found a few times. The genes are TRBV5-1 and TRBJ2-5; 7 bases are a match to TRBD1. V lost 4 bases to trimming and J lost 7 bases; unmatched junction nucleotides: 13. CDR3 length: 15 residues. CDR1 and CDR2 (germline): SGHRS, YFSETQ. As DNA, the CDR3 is TGCGCCAGCAGCCCACGAGGGACAGAAGTAGGGACCCAGTACTTC. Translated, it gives CASSPRGTEVGTQYF.

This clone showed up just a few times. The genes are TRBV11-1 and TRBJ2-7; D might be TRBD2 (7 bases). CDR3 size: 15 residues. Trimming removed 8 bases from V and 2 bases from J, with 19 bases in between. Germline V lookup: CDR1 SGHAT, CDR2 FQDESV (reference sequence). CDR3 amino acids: CASARRGGNPYEQYF. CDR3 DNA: TGTGCCAGCGCCCGAAGGGGGGGTAACCCCTACGAGCAGTACTTC. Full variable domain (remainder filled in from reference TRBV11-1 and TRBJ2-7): EAEVAQSPRYKITEKSQAVAFWCDPISGHATLYWYRQILGQGPELLVQFQDESVVDDSQLPKDRFSAERLKGVDSTLKIQPAELGDSAMYLCASARRGGNPYEQYFGPGTRLTVT.

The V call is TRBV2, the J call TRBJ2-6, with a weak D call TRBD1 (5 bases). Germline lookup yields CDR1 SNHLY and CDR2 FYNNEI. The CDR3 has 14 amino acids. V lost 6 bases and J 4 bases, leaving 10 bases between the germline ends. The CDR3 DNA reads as TGTGCCAGCAGAAGGGGTAACGGGGCCAACGTCCTGACTTTC. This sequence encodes CASRRGNGANVLTF.

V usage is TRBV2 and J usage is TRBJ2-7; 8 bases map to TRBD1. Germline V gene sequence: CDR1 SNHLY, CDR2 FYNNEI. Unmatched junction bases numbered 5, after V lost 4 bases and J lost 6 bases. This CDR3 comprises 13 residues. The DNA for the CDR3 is TGTGCCAGCAGTGTGGACAGGGTGGGCGAGCAGTACTTC. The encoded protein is CASSVDRVGEQYF.

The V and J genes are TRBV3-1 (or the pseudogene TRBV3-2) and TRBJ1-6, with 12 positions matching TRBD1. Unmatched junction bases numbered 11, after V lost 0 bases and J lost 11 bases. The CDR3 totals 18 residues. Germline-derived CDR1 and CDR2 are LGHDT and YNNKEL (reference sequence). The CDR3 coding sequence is TGTGCCAGCAGCCAAGATCGTTGGGGACAGGGGGCTCATACACCCCTCCACTTT. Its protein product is CASSQDRWGQGAHTPLHF.

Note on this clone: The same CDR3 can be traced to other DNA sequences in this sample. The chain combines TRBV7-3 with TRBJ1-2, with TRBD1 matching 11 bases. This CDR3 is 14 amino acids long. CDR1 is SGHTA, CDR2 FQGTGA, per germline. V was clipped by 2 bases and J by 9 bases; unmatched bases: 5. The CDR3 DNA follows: TGTGCCAGCAGCTTACAGGGACAGGGGGGTCGCTACACCTTC. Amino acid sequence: CASSLQGQGGRYTF.

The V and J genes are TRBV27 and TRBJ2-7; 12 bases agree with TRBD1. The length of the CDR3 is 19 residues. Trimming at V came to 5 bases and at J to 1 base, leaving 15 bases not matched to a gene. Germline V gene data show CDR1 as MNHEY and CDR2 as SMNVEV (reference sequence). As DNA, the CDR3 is TGTGCCAGCAGTCGGGCCAGCTATGGGGGACAGGGGGCTTCCTACGAGCAGTACTTC. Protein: CASSRASYGGQGASYEQYF.